The 2 T cell receptor beta chains reported below all come from one sample, sequenced in a study of neoadjuvant nivolumab and ipilimumab in lung cancer. Assay: immunoSEQ multiplex PCR; the TCRdb copy retains only in-frame clones and omits some. The sample records under 7,000 clones, roughly 76% being singletons. The specimen was tumor tissue, collected after neoadjuvant nivolumab, alone or with ipilimumab, at or shortly before surgery. The receptor set was obtained from an adult with non-small cell lung cancer.

The chain couples TRBV11-3 to TRBJ2-1; D remains ambiguous. V lost 0 bases, J lost 5 bases, and 5 bases lay in between. Germline V gives CDR1 SGHNT, CDR2 YENEEA. This CDR3 comprises 13 residues. As DNA, the CDR3 is TGTGCCAGCAGCTTAGATCGACACAATGAGCAGTTCTTC. It encodes CASSLDRHNEQFF.

J is TRBJ2-7 and V is TRBV15; D gene ambiguous. The CDR3 contains 16 residues. With 3 bases removed from V and 2 bases from J, the gap between germline ends came to 17 bases. Germline V lookup: CDR1 LNHNV, CDR2 YYDKDF (reference sequence). The CDR3 region has the DNA TGTGCCACCAGCAGGCAGATCAAGACGTACGCCTACGAGCAGTACTTC. Protein product: CATSRQIKTYAYEQYF. Together with reference TRBV15 and TRBJ2-7, the CDR3 gives the full variable domain: DAMVIQNPRYQVTQFGKPVTLSCSQTLNHNVMYWYQQKSSQAPKLLFHYYDKDFNNEADTPDNFQSRRPNTSFCFLDIRSPGLGDTAMYLCATSRQIKTYAYEQYFGPGTRLTVT.